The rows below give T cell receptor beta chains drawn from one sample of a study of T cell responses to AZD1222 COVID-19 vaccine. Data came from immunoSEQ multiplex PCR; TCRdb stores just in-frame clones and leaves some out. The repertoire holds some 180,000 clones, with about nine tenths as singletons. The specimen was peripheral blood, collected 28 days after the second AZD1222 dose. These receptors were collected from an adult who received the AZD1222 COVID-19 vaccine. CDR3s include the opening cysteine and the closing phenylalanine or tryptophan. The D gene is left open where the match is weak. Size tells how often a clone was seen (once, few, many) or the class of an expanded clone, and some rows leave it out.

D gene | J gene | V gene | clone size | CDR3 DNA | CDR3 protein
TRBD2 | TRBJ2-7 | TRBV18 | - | TGTGCCAGCTCACCCGAAGCGGGAGAGCGCGAGCAGTACTTC | CASSPEAGEREQYF
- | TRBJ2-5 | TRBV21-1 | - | TGTGCCAGCAACCCCGAGAGGGAGGGCCGGGAGACCCAGTACTTC | CASNPEREGRETQYF
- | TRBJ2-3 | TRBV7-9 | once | TGTGCCAGCAGCTTGGCAGGCGGGTATTCCACAGATACGCAGTATTTT | CASSLAGGYSTDTQYF
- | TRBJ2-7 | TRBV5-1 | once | TGCGCCAGCAGCTTGCCAGGGGACTCCTACGAGCAGTACTTC | CASSLPGDSYEQYF
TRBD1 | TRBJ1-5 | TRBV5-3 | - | TGTGCCAGAAGCGAAATCCCGGGACAGGGGTATAGCAATCAGCCCCAGCATTTT | CARSEIPGQGYSNQPQHF
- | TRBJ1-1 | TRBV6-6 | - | TGTGCCACCTCAGGACCCGGGACTGCTGAAGCTTTCTTT | CATSGPGTAEAFF
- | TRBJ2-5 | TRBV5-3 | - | TGTGCCAGAAGCTTGGGACCCTCAGAGACCCAGTACTTC | CARSLGPSETQYF
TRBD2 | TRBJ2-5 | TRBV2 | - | TGTGCCAGCACGAAGGGCCTAGCGGCGCAAGAGACCCAGTACTTC | CASTKGLAAQETQYF
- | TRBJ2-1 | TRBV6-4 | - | TGTGCCAGCAGTGAGTCGCCGGAGGGGAACAATGAGCAGTTCTTC | CASSESPEGNNEQFF
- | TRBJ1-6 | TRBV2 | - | TGTGCCAGCAGTGTGCAGGGACCAACACCCCTCCACTTT | CASSVQGPTPLHF
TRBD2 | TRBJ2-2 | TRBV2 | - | TGTGCCAGCATTACGGGGACTAGCGGTACCGGGGAGCTGTTTTTT | CASITGTSGTGELFF
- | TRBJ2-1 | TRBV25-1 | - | TGTGCCAGCAGTGAACTCGATGAGCAGTTCTTC | CASSELDEQFF
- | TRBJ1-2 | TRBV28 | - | TGTGCCAGCAGCCTGGACAGCTATGGCTACACCTTC | CASSLDSYGYTF
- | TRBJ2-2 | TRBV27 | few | TGTGCCAGCAGTCGGACGGTGACCGGGGAGCTGTTTTTT | CASSRTVTGELFF
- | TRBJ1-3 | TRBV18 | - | TGTGCCAGCTCACCTGGGCCAGCCAACACCATATATTTT | CASSPGPANTIYF
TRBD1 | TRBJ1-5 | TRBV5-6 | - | TGTGCCAGCAGCTTCCGGACAGGGGAGCCCAATCAGCCCCAGCATTTT | CASSFRTGEPNQPQHF
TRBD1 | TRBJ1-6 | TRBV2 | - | TGTGCCAGCAGTTATTCGACAGGGAGCATGTTGGTGGTGGGCTCACCCCTCCACTTT | CASSYSTGSMLVVGSPLHF
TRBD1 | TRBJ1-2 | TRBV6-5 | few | TGTGCCAGCAGTATTAGTACAGGGGGCTATGGCTACACCTTC | CASSISTGGYGYTF
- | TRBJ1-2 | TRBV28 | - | TGTGCCAGCAACGCGGCCCCTAACTATGGCTACACCTTC | CASNAAPNYGYTF
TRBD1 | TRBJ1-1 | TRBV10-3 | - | TGTGCCATCAGGCGGGACCTTGGACAGGGGAACACTGAAGCTTTCTTT | CAIRRDLGQGNTEAFF
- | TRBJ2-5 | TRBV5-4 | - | TGTGCCAGCAGCAACGACGGTCCTCGCGGGGGCGAGACCCAGTACTTC | CASSNDGPRGGETQYF
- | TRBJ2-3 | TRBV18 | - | TGTGCCAGCTCACCCGCGGGTCGGCCAGATACGCAGTATTTT | CASSPAGRPDTQYF
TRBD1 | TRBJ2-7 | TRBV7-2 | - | TGTGCCAGCAGCTTAGCGACAGGGGAAGCCTACGAGCAGTACTTC | CASSLATGEAYEQYF
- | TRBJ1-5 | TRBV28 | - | TGTGCCAGCAGTTCCAACGATGATCAGCCCCAGCATTTT | CASSSNDDQPQHF
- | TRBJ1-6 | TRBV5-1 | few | TGCGCCAGCAGCGTCGGGTTGTCCTATAATTCACCCCTCCACTTT | CASSVGLSYNSPLHF
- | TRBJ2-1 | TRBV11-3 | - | TGTGCCAGCGGGAGGACCTACAATGAGCAGTTCTTC | CASGRTYNEQFF
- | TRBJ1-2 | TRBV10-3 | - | TGTGCCATCAGTGAGTCGACCGGTAGAGGGGCGGAAGGCTACACCTTC | CAISESTGRGAEGYTF
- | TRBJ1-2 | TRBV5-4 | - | TGTGCCAGCAGCTTGATGGGGGCCCCAAACTATGGCTACACCTTC | CASSLMGAPNYGYTF
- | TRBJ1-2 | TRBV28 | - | TGTGCCAGCCAACGCCTATCGGACAGCCCAGAGTATGGCTACACCTTC | CASQRLSDSPEYGYTF
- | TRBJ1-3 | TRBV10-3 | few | TGTGCCATCACCCAGGGAGCGGGCGGAAACACCATATATTTT | CAITQGAGGNTIYF
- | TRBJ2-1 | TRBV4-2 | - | TGTGCCAGCAGCCCCCTGAGGGACAATGAGCAGTTCTTC | CASSPLRDNEQFF
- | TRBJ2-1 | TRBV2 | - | TGTGCCAGCATAGCGGCCTACAATGAGCAGTTCTTC | CASIAAYNEQFF
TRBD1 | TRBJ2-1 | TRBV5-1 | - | TGCGCCAGCAGCCCAGGGACAGGGGTGGGCAATGAGCAGTTCTTC | CASSPGTGVGNEQFF
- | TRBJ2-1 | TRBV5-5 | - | TGTGCCAGCAGCCCCCCCCGGAGGAACTCCTACAATGAGCAGTTCTTC | CASSPPRRNSYNEQFF
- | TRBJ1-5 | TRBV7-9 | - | TGTGCCAGCAGCCAGGGGATTGGGTCCAATCAGCCCCAGCATTTT | CASSQGIGSNQPQHF
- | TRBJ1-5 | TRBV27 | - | TGTGCCAGCAGCTACAGGGAGGCGCAGCCCCAGCATTTT | CASSYREAQPQHF
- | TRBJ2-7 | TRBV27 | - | TGTGCCAGCAGTCCTCAGATGACGGCAACCCTACGCGAGCAGTACTTC | CASSPQMTATLREQYF
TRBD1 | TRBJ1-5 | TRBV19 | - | TGTGCCAGTAGTGGGTCGGGACAGAGCCTCGGGGGCAATCAGCCCCAGCATTTT | CASSGSGQSLGGNQPQHF
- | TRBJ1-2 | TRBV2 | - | TGTGCCAGCAGTGAAGGGGGCTATGGCTACACCTTC | CASSEGGYGYTF
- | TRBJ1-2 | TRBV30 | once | TGTGCCTGGAGTGTACGTGGCAGGTCCTATGGCTACACCTTC | CAWSVRGRSYGYTF
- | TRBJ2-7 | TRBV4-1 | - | TGCGCCAGCAGCCAAGTGGCGGACTCCTACGAGCAGTACTTC | CASSQVADSYEQYF
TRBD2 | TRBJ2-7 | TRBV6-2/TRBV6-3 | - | TGTGCCAGCAGTGACCTAGCGGGGAGCTCCTACGAGCAGTACTTC | CASSDLAGSSYEQYF
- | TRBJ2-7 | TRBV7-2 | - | TGTGCCAGCAGCTTCCAGAACTCCTACGAGCAGTACTTC | CASSFQNSYEQYF
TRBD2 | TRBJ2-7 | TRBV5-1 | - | TGCGCCAGCCCGTCGACTAGCACTAACTACGAGCAGTACTTC | CASPSTSTNYEQYF
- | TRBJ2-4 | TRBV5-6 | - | TGTGCCAGCAGCCCCGGAGAGGGTTGGGGAATCAAAAACATTCAGTACTTC | CASSPGEGWGIKNIQYF
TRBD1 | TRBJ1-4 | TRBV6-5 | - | TGTGCCAGCAGGGGGGACAGAGCAGGTGAAAAACTGTTTTTT | CASRGDRAGEKLFF
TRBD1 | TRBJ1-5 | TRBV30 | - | TGTGCCTGGAACCCAGGGGGTGATCAGCCCCAGCATTTT | CAWNPGGDQPQHF
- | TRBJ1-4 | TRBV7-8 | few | TGTGCCAGCAGCTTAGCAGGGCAGGTTACTAATGAAAAACTGTTTTTT | CASSLAGQVTNEKLFF
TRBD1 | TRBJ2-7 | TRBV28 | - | TGTGCCAGCAGTGGCTCGGGGACAGGGTTCTCCTACGAGCAGTACTTC | CASSGSGTGFSYEQYF
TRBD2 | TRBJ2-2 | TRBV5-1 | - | TGCGCCAGCAGCACAGCTAGGACTAGCGGGATAACCGGGGAGCTGTTTTTT | CASSTARTSGITGELFF
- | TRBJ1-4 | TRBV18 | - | TGTGCCAGCTCCCTCGGCGAAAAACTGTTTTTT | CASSLGEKLFF
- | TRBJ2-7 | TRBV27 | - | TGTGCCAGCAGCTTTAGGGTCGCCCAGACCTACGAGCAGTACTTC | CASSFRVAQTYEQYF
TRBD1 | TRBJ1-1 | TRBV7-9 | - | TGTGCCAGCAGCCCCGGACAGGGAGGCACTGAAGCTTTCTTT | CASSPGQGGTEAFF
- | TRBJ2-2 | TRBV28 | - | TGTGCCAGCAGGAAGACCCAGACGGTCGGGGAGCTGTTTTTT | CASRKTQTVGELFF
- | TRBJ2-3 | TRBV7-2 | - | TGTGCCAGCAGCGCGCGCCCCGCAGGTACCCGCACAGATACGCAGTATTTT | CASSARPAGTRTDTQYF